What follows is one TCR beta chain and its context. Its antigen is not identified. PCR employed 60 Vbeta and 13 Jbeta primers. Repertoires were generated with immunoSEQ multiplex PCR, while TCRdb's copy carries only in-frame clones and drops some. The sample has 120,000 or so clones; about 10% are singletons. This sample was taken from a study of cytomegalovirus exposure and HLA in healthy donors. General observations from the study: The authors confirmed in vitro that a few CMV-associated chains were specific for CMV antigens. In all likelihood, a cluster of highly shared sequence variants was a sequencing artifact. As immune exposure information, only CMV serostatus was available. Highest at DRB1 and lowest at HLA-C, TCR association rates differed among HLA loci in a later analysis.

From germline, CDR1 is MNHEY and CDR2 SMNVEV (reference sequence). The ends lost 5 bases at V and 7 bases at J; junction bases unmatched: 8. The CDR3 is 16 residues long. The V call is TRBV27, the J call TRBJ2-1; 13 nucleotides line up with TRBD2. Sample: PBMCs. This clonotype originated in a woman younger than 35 in good health and CMV-seropositive. DNA for the CDR3: TGTGCCAGCAGTCCCTACGGGACTAGCGGGATTAATGAGCAGTTCTTC. Protein sequence: CASSPYGTSGINEQFF.